One sample yielded the 3 T cell receptor beta chains listed below, sequenced in a study of T cell responses to AZD1222 COVID-19 vaccine. TCRdb keeps only in-frame clones here, not all; method: immunoSEQ multiplex PCR. The sample lists about 45,000 clones; around 80% were seen once. Material: peripheral blood, obtained 28 days after the second dose of the MenACWY control vaccine. The receptors derive from an adult who received the MenACWY meningococcal vaccine as a control.

The chain joins TRBV6-5 to TRBJ2-6; D remains unclear. The CDR3 is made up of 15 amino acids. Trimming removed 2 bases from V and 4 bases from J, with 9 bases in between. CDR1 and CDR2 from the germline V gene are MNHEY and SVGAGI. In nucleotides, the CDR3 is TGTGCCAGCAGTTACAGGCGGTCAGGGGCCAACGTCCTGACTTTC. Translating gives CASSYRRSGANVLTF.

The J gene is TRBJ2-7, the V gene TRBV30; D may be TRBD2 (6 bases). The CDR3 covers 12 residues. V was trimmed by 0 bases and J by 3 bases, leaving 6 bases between them. Looked up from germline, CDR1 is GTSNPN and CDR2 is SVGIG (reference sequence). CDR3 loop: CAWSVGGYEQYF. CDR3 nucleotide sequence: TGTGCCTGGAGTGTGGGGGGCTACGAGCAGTACTTC.

This clone was seen more than once but under ten times. The J gene is TRBJ2-5, the V gene TRBV19, with D possibly being TRBD1 (6 bases). Germline V gene data show CDR1 as LNHDA and CDR2 as SQIVND (reference sequence). This CDR3 spans 13 amino acids. V was pared by 5 bases and J by 7 bases, with 14 bases between. The CDR3 region has the DNA TGTGCCAGTAGTGCCAACAGGGCCGGGACCCAGTACTTC. Protein product: CASSANRAGTQYF.